This T cell receptor beta chain was captured by sequencing in a study of OX40 agonist ivuxolimab in advanced cancers. Study in general: The study reported partial responses in three patients: one hepatocellular carcinoma, two cutaneous melanoma.

The study's findings and limits: CD4+ and CD8+ blood T cells expanded clonally by week 6 at 0.1 to 3.0 mg/kg.

For this clone: The target antigen is unknown.

V was cut by 2 bases and J by 2 bases, with 13 bases left in between. There are 15 residues in the CDR3. The germline gives CDR1 LNHDA, CDR2 SQIVND (reference sequence). Autoimmune disease history or systemic immunosuppression meant exclusion. TCRdb's table, derived via immunoSEQ multiplex PCR, lists solely in-frame clones and lacks some. The table records over 55,000 clones, under 95% of them present only once. The chain is built from TRBV19 and TRBJ2-7; perhaps TRBD2 as D (6 bases). The material sequenced was CD4+ or CD8+ T cells sorted from blood, taken in a trial of the OX40 agonist ivuxolimab. The TCR originated in an adult with an advanced solid tumor such as melanoma, head and neck, liver or kidney cancer. CDR3 coding DNA: TGTGCCAGTAGTATAAGTGGGGGGTACCCCTACGAGCAGTACTTC. Protein: CASSISGGYPYEQYF.